The 17 T cell receptor beta chains presented below share a single source sample, sequenced in a study of blood T cell repertoires in COVID-19. This table comes from immunoSEQ multiplex PCR, and its TCRdb copy is limited to in-frame clones, with some not included. The table has 350,000 or so clones, roughly 90% seen once. Sequences were obtained from PBMCs or T cells enriched from blood (not recorded which). These receptors originate from a woman in her twenties or thirties who had recovered from COVID-19.

J is TRBJ1-2 and V is TRBV4-2; a possible D gene is TRBD1 (5 bases). Germline assignment: CDR1 LGHNA and CDR2 YNFKEQ. This CDR3 spans 15 amino acids. Trimming cost V 1 base and J 4 bases, with 13 bases left between them. The CDR3 is CASSQAEGMVYGYTF. The CDR3 region has the DNA TGTGCCAGCAGCCAAGCGGAGGGGATGGTCTATGGCTACACCTTC.

The chain combines TRBV6-5 with TRBJ2-7; 7 bases align to TRBD1. Germline trimming cut 7 bases from V and 2 bases from J; bases unmatched to any gene: 8. This CDR3 is 14 amino acids long. Germline CDR1 and CDR2: MNHEY and SVGAGI. The CDR3 DNA sequence: TGTGCCAGCATGTTAGACAGGGTTGCCTACGAGCAGTACTTC. This translates into CASMLDRVAYEQYF.

The chain carries TRBV12-3 or TRBV12-4 and TRBJ2-7, with unresolved D. V lost 5 bases and J 0 bases, leaving 5 bases between the germline ends. This CDR3 region has 12 residues. The CDR3 coding sequence is TGTGCCAGCAGTCCCAGCTCCTACGAGCAGTACTTC. Translating gives CASSPSSYEQYF.

The CDR3 spells CASSQGRTLNTEAFF. The CDR3 DNA reads TGTGCCAGCAGCCAAGGGAGGACCCTGAACACTGAAGCTTTCTTT. This chain connects TRBV3-1 (or the pseudogene TRBV3-2) to TRBJ1-1; unclear D gene. The CDR3 length is 15 residues. The germline V gene has CDR1 LGHDT and CDR2 YNNKEL (reference sequence). V lost 1 base to trimming and J lost 0 bases, with 9 bases between them.

This sequence joins TRBV7-2 and TRBJ2-7, with no clear D. This CDR3 has 13 amino acids. V dropped 5 bases and J dropped 6 bases, with 14 bases sitting between them. Germline V gene data show CDR1 as SGHTA and CDR2 as FQGNSA. This CDR3 reads CASSPTRLGEQYF. In DNA form, the CDR3 reads TGTGCCAGCAGCCCTACCCGACTCGGCGAGCAGTACTTC.

The rearrangement uses TRBV4-2 and TRBJ2-3; D unclear. V was cut by 0 bases and J by 1 base, with 5 bases left in between. This CDR3 comprises 14 residues. Germline lookup yields CDR1 LGHNA and CDR2 YNFKEQ. The CDR3 reads CASSQEWRTDTQYF. CDR3 nucleotide sequence: TGTGCCAGCAGCCAAGAATGGCGCACAGATACGCAGTATTTT.

This rearrangement joins TRBV6-5 to TRBJ2-7; TRBD1 matches at 8 bases. The CDR3 contains 16 residues. CDR1 is MNHEY and CDR2 is SVGAGI in the germline V gene. V lost 2 bases, J lost 1 base, and 7 bases stayed unmatched. CDR3 in amino acids: CASSYRSRGPSYEQYF. In DNA form, the CDR3 reads TGTGCCAGCAGTTACCGTTCCAGGGGGCCTTCCTACGAGCAGTACTTC.

This chain connects TRBV14 to TRBJ2-7, with 8 bases matching TRBD1. The CDR3 loop spans 15 amino acids. Unmatched junction bases numbered 6, after V lost 3 bases and J lost 2 bases. Germline-derived CDR1 and CDR2 are SGHDN and FVKESK. The CDR3 reads CASSQRTGSPYEQYF. The CDR3 nucleotides read TGTGCCAGCAGCCAGCGGACAGGGAGCCCCTACGAGCAGTACTTC.

The chain carries TRBV11-2 and TRBJ1-1, with a tentative D call TRBD1 (5 bases). Germline V gives CDR1 SGHAT, CDR2 FQNNGV. This CDR3 is built from 14 residues. The ends were cut back, 5 bases at V and 5 bases at J, with 15 bases in the middle. CDR3 coding DNA: TGTGCCAGCAGCCCCTCGGCGGGGGGGACTGAAGCTTTCTTT. Its translation: CASSPSAGGTEAFF.

The chain joins TRBV5-4 to TRBJ1-1, with 12 bases that match TRBD1. This CDR3 spans 16 amino acids. CDR1 is SGHNT, CDR2 YYREEE, per germline (reference sequence). V lost 5 bases and J lost 1; bases outside the gene matches: 6. The CDR3 spells CASRRGTGGENTEAFF. The CDR3 DNA sequence: TGTGCCAGCAGACGAGGGACAGGGGGCGAGAACACTGAAGCTTTCTTT. The variable domain in full, completed from reference TRBV5-4 and TRBJ1-1, reads ETGVTQSPTHLIKTRGQQVTLRCSSQSGHNTVSWYQQALGQGPQFIFQYYREEENGRGNFPPRFSGLQFPNYSSELNVNALELDDSALYLCASRRGTGGENTEAFFGQGTRLTVV.

In DNA, the CDR3 is TGTGCCGCCAGGGACTTGGGTGGTTCAGAAGGCTACACCTTC. Translated, it gives CAARDLGGSEGYTF. The rearrangement links TRBV19 to TRBJ1-2, with D perhaps TRBD1 (5 bases). Germline CDR1 LNHDA, CDR2 SQIVND (reference sequence). This CDR3 has 14 residues. Trimming took 11 bases from V and 8 from J, leaving 24 bases between them.

The chain recombines TRBV6-5 with TRBJ2-7; 7 nucleotides align to TRBD1. Germline CDR1 reads MNHEY; CDR2 reads SVGAGI. The CDR3 length is 14 residues. Trimming cost V 4 bases and J 7 bases; bases outside gene matches: 10. The CDR3 spells CASSSTGSTPEQYF. CDR3 sequence (DNA): TGTGCCAGCAGTTCGACAGGGAGTACCCCTGAGCAGTACTTC.

The V gene is TRBV28, the J gene TRBJ1-5; no clear D. Germline values: CDR1 MDHEN, CDR2 SYDVKM. Trimming stripped 1 base from V and 9 bases from J, with 7 bases between. The CDR3 covers 12 residues. In DNA form, the CDR3 reads TGTGCCAGCAGTTTATATTACGGGCCCCAGCATTTT. It codes for CASSLYYGPQHF. Drawing the rest from reference TRBV28 and TRBJ1-5, the complete variable domain is DVKVTQSSRYLVKRTGEKVFLECVQDMDHENMFWYRQDPGLGLRLIYFSYDVKMKEKGDIPEGYSVSREKKERFSLILESASTNQTSMYLCASSLYYGPQHFGDGTRLSIL.

The chain uses TRBV15 and TRBJ1-1, with D perhaps TRBD1 (5 bases). Germline CDR1 is LNHNV and CDR2 is YYDKDF (reference sequence). V was trimmed by 0 bases and J by 5 bases, leaving 13 bases between them. CDR3 size: 15 residues. CDR3 DNA sequence: TGTGCCACCAGCAGAGATCAGGGCGCGTGGACTGAAGCTTTCTTT. Translated: CATSRDQGAWTEAFF.

This clone has just a few counts. This rearrangement joins TRBV3-1 (or the pseudogene TRBV3-2) to TRBJ2-2; no firm D call. The CDR3 runs 16 residues. V gave up 0 bases and J gave up 10 bases, with 18 bases separating them. The germline V gene encodes CDR1 LGHDT and CDR2 YNNKEL (reference sequence). Here the CDR3 DNA reads TGTGCCAGCAGCCAAGACCCAACCCCTTACTCCTTGGAGCTGTTTTTT. Residues: CASSQDPTPYSLELFF.

For this clone: This could be a read error, since a much larger clone is one nucleotide away. The chain is built from TRBV7-7 and TRBJ2-5; 10 bases map to TRBD2. CDR3 length equals 15 residues. Germline V gene sequence: CDR1 SSHAT, CDR2 FNYEAQ (reference sequence). CDR3 sequence (DNA): TGTGCCAGCAGCTCTGAGCGGGGGGGAAAAGAGGCCCAGTACTTC. This encodes CASSSERGGKEAQYF.

This sequence joins TRBV7-2 and TRBJ1-1; 10 bases align to TRBD1. Germline V gene sequence: CDR1 SGHTA, CDR2 FQGNSA. The J segment lost 7 bases and the V segment lost 5 bases, leaving 7 bases of the junction unmatched. This CDR3 spans 14 amino acids. CDR3 nucleotide sequence: TGTGCCAGCAGCCCCCAAGGGACAGGGGATGAAGCTTTCTTT. Encoded protein: CASSPQGTGDEAFF.